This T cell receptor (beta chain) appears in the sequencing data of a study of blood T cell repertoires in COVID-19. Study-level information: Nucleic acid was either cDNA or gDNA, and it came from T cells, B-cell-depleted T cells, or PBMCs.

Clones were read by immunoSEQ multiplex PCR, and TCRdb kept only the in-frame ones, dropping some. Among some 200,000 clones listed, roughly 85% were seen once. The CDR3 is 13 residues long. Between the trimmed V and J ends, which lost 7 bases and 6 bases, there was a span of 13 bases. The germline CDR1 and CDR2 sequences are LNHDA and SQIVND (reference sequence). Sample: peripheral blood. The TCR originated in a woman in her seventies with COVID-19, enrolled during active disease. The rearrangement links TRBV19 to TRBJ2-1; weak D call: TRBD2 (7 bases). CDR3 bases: TGTGCCAGTACCTCGAGGGGGGGCAATGAGCAGTTCTTC. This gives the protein CASTSRGGNEQFF.